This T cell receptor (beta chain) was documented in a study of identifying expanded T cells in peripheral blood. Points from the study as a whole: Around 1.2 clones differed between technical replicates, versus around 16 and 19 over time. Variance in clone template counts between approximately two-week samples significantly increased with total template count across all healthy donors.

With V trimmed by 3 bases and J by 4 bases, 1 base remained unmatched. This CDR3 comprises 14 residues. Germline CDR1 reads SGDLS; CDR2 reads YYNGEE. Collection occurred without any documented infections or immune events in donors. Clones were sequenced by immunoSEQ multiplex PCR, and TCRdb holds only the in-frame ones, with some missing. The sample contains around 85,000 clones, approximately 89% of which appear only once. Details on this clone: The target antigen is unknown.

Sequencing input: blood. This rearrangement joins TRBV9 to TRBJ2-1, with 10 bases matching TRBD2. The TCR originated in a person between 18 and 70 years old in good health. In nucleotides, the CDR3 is TGTGCCAGCAGCGCGGGACTAGCGTACAATGAGCAGTTCTTC. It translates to CASSAGLAYNEQFF.